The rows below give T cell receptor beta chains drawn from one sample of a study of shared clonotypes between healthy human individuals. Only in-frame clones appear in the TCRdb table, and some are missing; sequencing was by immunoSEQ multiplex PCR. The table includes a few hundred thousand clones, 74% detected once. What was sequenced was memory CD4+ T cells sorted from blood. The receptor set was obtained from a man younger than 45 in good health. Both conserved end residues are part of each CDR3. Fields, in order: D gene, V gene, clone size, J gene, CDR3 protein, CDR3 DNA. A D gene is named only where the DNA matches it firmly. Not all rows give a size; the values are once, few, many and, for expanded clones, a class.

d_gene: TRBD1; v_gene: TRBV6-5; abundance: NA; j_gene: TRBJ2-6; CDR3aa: CASSYGTGPGANVLTF; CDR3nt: TGTGCCAGCAGTTACGGGACAGGCCCTGGGGCCAACGTCCTGACTTTC
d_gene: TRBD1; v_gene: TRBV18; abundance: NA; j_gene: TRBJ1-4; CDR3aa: CASSPPTGQVEKLFF; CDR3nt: TGTGCCAGCTCACCACCAACGGGACAGGTCGAAAAACTGTTTTTT
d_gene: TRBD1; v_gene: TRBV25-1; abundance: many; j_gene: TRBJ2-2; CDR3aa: CASREDRGQVGELFF; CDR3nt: TGTGCCAGCAGGGAAGACAGGGGGCAGGTCGGGGAGCTGTTTTTT
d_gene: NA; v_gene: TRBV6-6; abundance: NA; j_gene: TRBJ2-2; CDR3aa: CASSRGGLFF; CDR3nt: TGTGCCAGCAGCCGGGGTGGGCTGTTTTTT
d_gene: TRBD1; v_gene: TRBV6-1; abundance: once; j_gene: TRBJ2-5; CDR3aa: CASSDRTGGLAGPKNTQYF; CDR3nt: TGTGCCAGCAGTGACCGGACAGGGGGACTTGCGGGACCCAAGAATACCCAGTACTTC
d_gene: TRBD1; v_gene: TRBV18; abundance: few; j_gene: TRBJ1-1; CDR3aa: CASSPLIQGVTEAFF; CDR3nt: TGTGCCAGCTCACCCCTGATCCAGGGGGTTACTGAAGCTTTCTTT
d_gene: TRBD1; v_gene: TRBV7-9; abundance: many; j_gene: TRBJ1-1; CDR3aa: CASSHGQGWTEAFF; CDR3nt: TGTGCCAGCAGCCACGGACAGGGGTGGACTGAAGCTTTCTTT
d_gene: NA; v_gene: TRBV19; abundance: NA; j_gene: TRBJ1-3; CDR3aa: CASSMMAQTISGNTIYF; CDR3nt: TGTGCCAGTAGTATGATGGCACAAACGATCTCTGGAAACACCATATATTTT
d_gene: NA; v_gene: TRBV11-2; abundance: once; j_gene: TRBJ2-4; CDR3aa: CASSQTSSGVQNIQYF; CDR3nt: TGTGCCAGCAGTCAAACCTCCTCAGGGGTCCAAAACATTCAGTACTTC
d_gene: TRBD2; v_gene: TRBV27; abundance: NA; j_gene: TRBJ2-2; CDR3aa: CASSYSGYTGELFF; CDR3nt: TGTGCCAGCAGTTATAGCGGGTACACCGGGGAGCTGTTTTTT
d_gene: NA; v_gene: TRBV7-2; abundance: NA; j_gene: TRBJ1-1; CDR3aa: CASSTNTEAFF; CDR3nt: TGTGCCAGCAGTACAAACACTGAAGCTTTCTTT
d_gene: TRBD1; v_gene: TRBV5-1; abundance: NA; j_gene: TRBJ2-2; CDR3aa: CASSFSGTGARELFF; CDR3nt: TGCGCCAGCAGTTTTTCCGGGACAGGGGCTCGGGAGCTGTTTTTT
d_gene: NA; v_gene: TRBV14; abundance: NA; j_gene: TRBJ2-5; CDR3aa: CASSPAGAGTQYF; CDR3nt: TGTGCCAGCAGCCCCGCCGGGGCGGGGACCCAGTACTTC
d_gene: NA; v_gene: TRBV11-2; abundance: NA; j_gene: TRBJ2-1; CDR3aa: CASSLSDGPYNEQFF; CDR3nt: TGTGCCAGCAGCTTAAGCGACGGACCCTACAATGAGCAGTTCTTC
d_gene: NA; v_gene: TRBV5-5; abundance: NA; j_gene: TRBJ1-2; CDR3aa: CASSLASIGEGYTF; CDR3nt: TGTGCCAGCAGCTTGGCAAGTATTGGGGAGGGCTACACCTTC
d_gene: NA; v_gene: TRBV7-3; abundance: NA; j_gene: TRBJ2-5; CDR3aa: CASSLYTQETQYF; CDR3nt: TGTGCCAGCAGCTTATATACTCAAGAGACCCAGTACTTC
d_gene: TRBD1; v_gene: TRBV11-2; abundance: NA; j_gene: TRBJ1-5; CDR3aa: CASSPGTAPNQPQHF; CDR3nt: TGTGCCAGCAGCCCCGGGACAGCCCCCAATCAGCCCCAGCATTTT
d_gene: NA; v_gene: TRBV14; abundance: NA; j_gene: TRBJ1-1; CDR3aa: CASSTRQTNTEAFF; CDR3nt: TGTGCCAGCAGCACCCGACAGACAAACACTGAAGCTTTCTTT
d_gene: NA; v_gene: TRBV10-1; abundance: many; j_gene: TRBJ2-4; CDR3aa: CASMGLPVKNIQYF; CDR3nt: TGCGCCAGCATGGGCCTCCCAGTCAAAAACATTCAGTACTTC
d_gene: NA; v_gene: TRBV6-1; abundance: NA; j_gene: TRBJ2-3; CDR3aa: CASSEVGGRTDTQYF; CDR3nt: TGTGCCAGCAGTGAAGTGGGGGGGCGGACAGATACGCAGTATTTT
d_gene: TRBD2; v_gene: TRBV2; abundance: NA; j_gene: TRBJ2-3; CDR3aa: CASSEKLAGPTDTQYF; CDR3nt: TGTGCCAGCAGTGAAAAATTAGCGGGACCCACAGATACGCAGTATTTT
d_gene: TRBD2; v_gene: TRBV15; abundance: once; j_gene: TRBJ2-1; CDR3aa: CATSRVAGSYNEQFF; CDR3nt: TGTGCCACCAGCAGGGTAGCGGGCTCCTACAATGAGCAGTTCTTC
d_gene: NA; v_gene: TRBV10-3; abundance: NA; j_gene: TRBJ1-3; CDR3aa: CAISDPGGVTGNTIYF; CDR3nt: TGTGCCATCAGTGACCCAGGCGGGGTTACTGGAAACACCATATATTTT
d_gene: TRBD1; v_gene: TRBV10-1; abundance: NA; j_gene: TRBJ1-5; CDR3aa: CASSKTGGNQPQHF; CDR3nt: TGCGCCAGCAGTAAGACAGGGGGCAATCAGCCCCAGCATTTT
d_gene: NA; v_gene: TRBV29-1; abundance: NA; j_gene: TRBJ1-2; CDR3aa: CSVEPRVYGYTF; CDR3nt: TGCAGCGTTGAACCTCGGGTATATGGCTACACCTTC
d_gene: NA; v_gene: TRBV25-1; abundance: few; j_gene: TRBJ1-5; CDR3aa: CASSPSREVVGSNQPQHF; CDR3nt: TGTGCCAGCAGTCCATCGAGGGAGGTAGTGGGTAGCAATCAGCCCCAGCATTTT
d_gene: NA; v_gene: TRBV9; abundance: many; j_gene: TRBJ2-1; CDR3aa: CASSPRGGLRYNEQFF; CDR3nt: TGTGCCAGCAGCCCCCGGGGAGGACTAAGGTACAATGAGCAGTTCTTC
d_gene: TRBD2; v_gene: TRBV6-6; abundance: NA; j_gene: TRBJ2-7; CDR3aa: CASSYAAGGPRYEQYF; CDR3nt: TGTGCCAGCAGTTACGCGGCGGGAGGCCCGCGCTACGAGCAGTACTTC
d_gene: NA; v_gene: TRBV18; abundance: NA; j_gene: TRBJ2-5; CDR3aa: CASSPAGPGHFQETQYF; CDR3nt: TGTGCCAGCTCACCTGCGGGTCCGGGACACTTTCAAGAGACCCAGTACTTC
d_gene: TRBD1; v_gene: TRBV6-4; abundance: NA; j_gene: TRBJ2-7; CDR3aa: CASSDLSTGVQTYEQYF; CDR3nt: TGTGCCAGCAGTGACCTATCGACAGGGGTCCAAACCTACGAGCAGTACTTC
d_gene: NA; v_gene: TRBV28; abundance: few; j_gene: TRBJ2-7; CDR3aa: CASSLYYEQYF; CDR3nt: TGTGCCAGCAGTTTATACTACGAGCAGTACTTC
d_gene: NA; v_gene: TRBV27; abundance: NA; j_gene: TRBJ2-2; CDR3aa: CASSASRGFTGELFF; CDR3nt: TGTGCCAGCAGTGCAAGTCGGGGCTTCACCGGGGAGCTGTTTTTT
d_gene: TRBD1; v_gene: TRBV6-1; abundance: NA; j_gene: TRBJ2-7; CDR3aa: CASGANRGRGYEQYF; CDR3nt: TGTGCCAGCGGAGCCAACAGGGGGCGCGGCTACGAGCAGTACTTC
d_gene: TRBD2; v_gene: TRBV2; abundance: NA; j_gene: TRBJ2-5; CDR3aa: CASRLRLAGLGETQYF; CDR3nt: TGTGCCAGCCGCCTGAGACTAGCGGGATTAGGAGAGACCCAGTACTTC
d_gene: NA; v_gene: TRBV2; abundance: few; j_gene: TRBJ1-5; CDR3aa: CASKIGGNQPQHF; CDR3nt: TGTGCCAGCAAGATCGGTGGGAATCAGCCCCAGCATTTT
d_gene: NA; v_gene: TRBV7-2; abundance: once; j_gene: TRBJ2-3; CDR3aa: CASSRIDSTDTQYF; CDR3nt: TGTGCCAGCAGCCGTATAGACAGCACAGATACGCAGTATTTT
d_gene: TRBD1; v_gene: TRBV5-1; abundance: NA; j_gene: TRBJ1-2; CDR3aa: CASSFGSDRGINRGYTF; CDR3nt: TGCGCCAGCAGCTTTGGATCCGACAGGGGGATAAATCGTGGCTACACCTTC
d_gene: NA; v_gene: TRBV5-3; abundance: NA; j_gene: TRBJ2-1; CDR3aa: CARSLINLGPWTVNYNEQFF; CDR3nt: TGTGCCAGAAGCTTAATTAATTTGGGCCCCTGGACGGTCAACTACAATGAGCAGTTCTTC
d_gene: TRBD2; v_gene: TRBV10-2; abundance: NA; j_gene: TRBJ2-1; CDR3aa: CASRGPGTSGSYNEQFF; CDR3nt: TGCGCCAGCAGGGGACCCGGGACTAGCGGATCCTACAATGAGCAGTTCTTC
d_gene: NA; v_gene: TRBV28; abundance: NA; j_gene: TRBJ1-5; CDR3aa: CASSLPGHIAQPQHF; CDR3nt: TGTGCCAGCAGTTTACCCGGACATATAGCTCAGCCCCAGCATTTT
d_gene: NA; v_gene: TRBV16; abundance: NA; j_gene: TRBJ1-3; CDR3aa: CASSLGRSGNTIYF; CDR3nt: TGTGCCAGCAGCCTCGGCAGATCTGGAAACACCATATATTTT
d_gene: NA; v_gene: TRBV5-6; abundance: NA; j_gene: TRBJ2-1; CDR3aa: CASSLVLRNEQFF; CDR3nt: TGTGCCAGCAGCTTGGTACTGCGTAATGAGCAGTTCTTC
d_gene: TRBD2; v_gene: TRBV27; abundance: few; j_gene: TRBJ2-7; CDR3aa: CASSLKAGGPYEQYF; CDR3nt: TGTGCCAGCAGTTTAAAGGCGGGAGGGCCCTACGAGCAGTACTTC
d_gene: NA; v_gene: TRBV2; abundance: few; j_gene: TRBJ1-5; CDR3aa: CASMSLPNQPQHF; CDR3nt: TGTGCCAGCATGAGTCTGCCCAATCAGCCCCAGCATTTT